One and the same sample provided the 17 T cell receptor beta chains below, sequenced in a study of T cell repertoires in cytomegalovirus infection. TCRdb reanalysed the reads using MiXCR and keeps one entry per CDR3 protein. Of more than 400,000 distinct CDR3 sequences listed, approximately 26% are singletons. Sequencing input: PBMCs. The receptors shown here come from a human donor in good health (CMV status not recorded). Some clones in this sample may be carry-over from other donors' samples.

The table lists this clonotype with a few counts. V usage is TRBV24-1 and J usage is TRBJ2-5; D perhaps matches TRBD2 (6 bases). From germline, CDR1 is KGHDR and CDR2 SFDVKD. V gave up 4 bases and J gave up 0 bases, with 11 bases separating them. This CDR3 spans 15 amino acids. CDR3 DNA: TGTGCCACCAGTGACCCTGGAGGGGACCAAGAGACCCAGTACTTC. Encoded protein: CATSDPGGDQETQYF.

This chain links TRBV12-3 or TRBV12-4 with TRBJ1-2, with a possible D match to TRBD1 (6 bases). Trimming cost V 7 bases and J 7 bases, with 16 bases left between them. The CDR3 sequence is 13 residues long. The CDR3 coding sequence is TGTGCCAGCACCCCTAACGGGGGGCCTGGCTACACCTTC. Its protein is CASTPNGGPGYTF.

A note on this clonotype: A clone one base away is much larger, so this may be a read error. The chain links TRBV19 to TRBJ2-1; D gene uncertain. There are 15 residues in the CDR3. Trimming left V 3 bases short and J 2 bases short, with 11 bases between. The germline V gene has CDR1 LNHDA and CDR2 SQIVND (reference sequence). CDR3 bases: TGTGCCAGTAGTATTAACATCGCACCCTACAATGAGCAGTTCTTC. This sequence encodes CASSINIAPYNEQFF. Full variable domain (rest looked up from reference TRBV19 and TRBJ2-1): DGGITQSPKYLFRKEGQNVTLSCEQNLNHDAMYWYRQDPGQGLRLIYYSQIVNDFQKGDIAEGYSVSREKKESFPLTVTSAQKNPTAFYLCASSINIAPYNEQFFGPGTRLTVL.

V is TRBV11-2 and J is TRBJ2-3; 9 bases map to TRBD2. V gave up 5 bases and J gave up 5 bases; unmatched junction bases: 8. The CDR3 contains 15 residues. Looked up from germline, CDR1 is SGHAT and CDR2 is FQNNGV. This chain's CDR3 is CASSPSGATQDTQYF. The CDR3 DNA follows: TGTGCCAGCAGCCCTAGCGGGGCAACCCAAGATACGCAGTATTTT. Looking up the rest from reference TRBV11-2 and TRBJ2-3 gives the full variable domain: EAGVAQSPRYKIIEKRQSVAFWCNPISGHATLYWYQQILGQGPKLLIQFQNNGVVDDSQLPKDRFSAERLKGVDSTLKIQPAKLEDSAVYLCASSPSGATQDTQYFGPGTRLTVL.

This clonotype was recorded a few times. This rearrangement joins TRBV29-1 to TRBJ2-3, with D hard to call. Trimming removed 6 bases at V and 2 bases at J, with 12 bases between. Germline V gene lookup returns CDR1 SQVTM and CDR2 ANQGSEA. The CDR3 is 13 residues long. CDR3 region: CSVAGRITDTQYF. The CDR3 bases are TGCAGCGTCGCCGGGCGGATCACAGATACGCAGTATTTT.

The gene calls are TRBV7-2 and TRBJ2-1; no clear D gene. V dropped 8 bases and J dropped 0 bases, with 5 bases sitting between them. The CDR3 contains 12 residues. CDR1 is SGHTA, CDR2 FQGNSA, per germline. The DNA for the CDR3 is TGTGCCAGCTTAAGCTCCTACAATGAGCAGTTCTTC. This translates into CASLSSYNEQFF.

In its sample, this clonotype was seen a few times. The chain is built from TRBV9 and TRBJ2-5; TRBD2 agrees at 9 bases. The CDR3 extends over 15 amino acids. After removal of 4 bases from V and 4 bases from J, the junction contained 8 bases not matched to a gene. Germline assignment: CDR1 SGDLS and CDR2 YYNGEE. The CDR3 sequence is CASSPPRGGGETQYF. The CDR3 coding sequence is TGTGCCAGCAGCCCACCCCGCGGGGGGGGAGAGACCCAGTACTTC.

The rearrangement uses TRBV7-2 and TRBJ2-2; D unresolved. Germline V gene lookup returns CDR1 SGHTA and CDR2 FQGNSA. With 7 bases removed from V and 0 bases from J, the gap between germline ends came to 6 bases. The CDR3 loop spans 13 amino acids. The CDR3 sequence is CASKRPNTGELFF. The CDR3 nucleotides read TGTGCCAGCAAACGGCCGAACACCGGGGAGCTGTTTTTT.

This clonotype appeared many times. The rearrangement joins TRBV7-2 to TRBJ2-5, with D perhaps matching TRBD2 (6 bases). V gave up 1 base and J gave up 4 bases, with 10 bases separating them. The CDR3 contains 14 residues. CDR1 SGHTA and CDR2 FQGNSA come from the germline V gene. DNA for the CDR3: TGTGCCAGCAGCTTAGGCTACGGGGGAGAGACCCAGTACTTC. Its translation is CASSLGYGGETQYF.

V and J are TRBV5-3 and TRBJ2-3; no clear D. TRBV5-3 is annotated as an ORF whose role is uncertain. Trimming took 9 bases from V and 4 from J, leaving 12 bases between them. The CDR3 is 12 residues long. The CDR3 here is CATRTLADTQYF. As DNA, the CDR3 is TGTGCCACCCGGACCCTCGCAGATACGCAGTATTTT.

This clonotype has a count of ten or more. The rearrangement links TRBV7-8 to TRBJ2-1, with 9 nucleotides matching TRBD2. The junction had 7 bases not matched to a gene; V was cut back by 3 bases and J by 10 bases. Looked up from germline, CDR1 is SGHVS and CDR2 is FQNEAQ. The CDR3 extends over 14 amino acids. CDR3 DNA: TGTGCCAGCAGCTTTCGGGGACTAGCTCAAGAGCAGTTCTTC. Protein: CASSFRGLAQEQFF.

This clonotype occurred a few times. The chain carries TRBV6-6 and TRBJ2-7; D is unclear. Trimming removed 0 bases from V and 5 bases from J, with 8 bases in between. The CDR3 sequence is 13 residues long. Looked up from germline, CDR1 is MNHNY and CDR2 is SVGAGI (reference sequence). The CDR3 region is CASSYSSTHEQYV. CDR3 nucleotides: TGTGCCAGCAGTTACTCGAGTACCCACGAGCAGTACGTC.

This rearrangement joins TRBV4-1 to TRBJ2-5, with a possible D match to TRBD2 (6 bases). Germline V CDR1 and CDR2: MGHRA, YSYEKL. The CDR3 covers 16 residues. V was cut by 0 bases and J by 5 bases, with 16 bases left in between. CDR3 protein: CASSQDWATGGETQYF. In nucleotides, the CDR3 is TGCGCCAGCAGCCAAGATTGGGCCACTGGAGGGGAGACCCAGTACTTC.

The rearrangement links TRBV11-2 to TRBJ1-2; D is unclear. V lost 1 base and J lost 7, with 19 bases in between. The CDR3 spans 16 residues. Germline CDR1 reads SGHAT; CDR2 reads FQNNGV. CDR3 bases: TGTGCCAGCAGCTTAGCAACCCTCGCGGGTGGTAGTGGCTACACCTTC. Translated, it gives CASSLATLAGGSGYTF.

This clonotype appeared many times. This CDR3 reads CASSFAEETQYF. The CDR3 bases are TGTGCCAGCAGCTTTGCGGAAGAGACCCAGTACTTC. The gene calls are TRBV11-2 and TRBJ2-5; D uncertain. Germline CDR1 and CDR2: SGHAT and FQNNGV. This CDR3 region has 12 residues. V was pared by 3 bases and J by 3 bases, with 5 bases between.

This clonotype was seen only once. The chain carries TRBV6-6 and TRBJ2-3; 7 bases map to TRBD1. The V and J ends lost 0 bases and 1 base, in that order; junction bases with no gene match: 4. This CDR3 has 16 residues. CDR1 and CDR2 (germline): MNHNY, SVGAGI (reference sequence). The CDR3 sequence is CASSYSGGLGTDTQYF. For the CDR3, the DNA is TGTGCCAGCAGTTACTCAGGGGGCCTAGGCACAGATACGCAGTATTTT.

This clonotype appeared a few times. CDR3 DNA: TGTGCCAGCAGCACCCGACAGCGTCAAGAGACCCAGTACTTC. Protein product: CASSTRQRQETQYF. V is TRBV5-6 and J is TRBJ2-5; maybe TRBD1 (5 bases). V gave up 4 bases and J gave up 2 bases, with 12 bases separating them. There are 14 residues in the CDR3. Germline lookup yields CDR1 SGHDT and CDR2 YYEEEE. The full variable domain, completed using reference TRBV5-6 and TRBJ2-5, is DAGVTQSPTHLIKTRGQQVTLRCSPKSGHDTVSWYQQALGQGPQFIFQYYEEEERQRGNFPDRFSGHQFPNYSSELNVNALLLGDSALYLCASSTRQRQETQYFGPGTRLLVL.